Each of the 9 T cell receptor beta chains below was sequenced from the same sample in a study of long-term antiretroviral therapy in people with HIV. At survey level, the immunoSEQ assay was run in its v3.0 version. Libraries were prepared by immunoSEQ multiplex PCR; TCRdb keeps only in-frame clonotypes and omits some of them. The table shows 20,000 to 25,000 clones, with 81% occurring only once. The material was unsorted PBMCs, obtained 1.5 years after starting antiretroviral therapy. Receptors were obtained from a man younger than 45 with HIV.

CDR3 residues: CASSIDGTEYQPQHF. The CDR3 nucleotides are TGTGCCAGTAGTATTGACGGGACAGAGTATCAGCCCCAGCATTTT. The J gene is TRBJ1-5, the V gene TRBV19, with 7 bases aligning to TRBD1. The CDR3 loop spans 15 amino acids. Germline V gene data show CDR1 as LNHDA and CDR2 as SQIVND (reference sequence). V lost 3 bases to trimming and J lost 5 bases; unmatched junction nucleotides: 7. The variable domain in full, completed from reference TRBV19 and TRBJ1-5, reads DGGITQSPKYLFRKEGQNVTLSCEQNLNHDAMYWYRQDPGQGLRLIYYSQIVNDFQKGDIAEGYSVSREKKESFPLTVTSAQKNPTAFYLCASSIDGTEYQPQHFGDGTRLSIL.

This clone occurred once. The chain is built from TRBV5-1 and TRBJ2-2; possibly TRBD2 for D (7 bases). This CDR3 contains 19 residues. V gave up 3 bases and J gave up 10 bases, with 31 bases separating them. In germline, CDR1 is SGHRS, CDR2 YFSETQ. In nucleotides, the CDR3 is TGCGCCAGCAGCTCCCGGGCCGGGGGGCGGGTAAATTGGAAGCTGGAGCTGTTTTTT. Translating gives CASSSRAGGRVNWKLELFF.

J is TRBJ1-5 and V is TRBV7-2; TRBD1 agrees at 8 bases. Germline V gene data show CDR1 as SGHTA and CDR2 as FQGNSA. The J segment lost 6 bases and the V segment lost 5 bases, leaving 9 bases of the junction unmatched. This CDR3 has 15 amino acids. CDR3: CASSPDRGRGQPQHF. The CDR3 DNA follows: TGTGCCAGCAGCCCCGACAGGGGTAGAGGTCAGCCCCAGCATTTT.

The chain has TRBV4-1 and TRBJ1-2; 9 nucleotides line up with TRBD1. V gave up 3 bases and J gave up 4 bases; unmatched junction bases: 9. This CDR3 has 16 amino acids. Germline assignment: CDR1 MGHRA and CDR2 YSYEKL. The CDR3 region is CASSHSPGTGSYGYTF. The CDR3 DNA reads as TGCGCCAGCAGCCATTCACCTGGGACAGGGAGCTATGGCTACACCTTC.

This chain uses TRBV15 with TRBJ1-2; TRBD1 agrees at 8 bases. V trimming: 1 base; J trimming: 8 bases; junction bases outside the gene matches: 12. The CDR3 is 16 residues long. In germline, CDR1 is LNHNV, CDR2 YYDKDF (reference sequence). This CDR3 reads CATSRADLDRARGYTF. As DNA, the CDR3 is TGTGCCACCAGCAGAGCCGATCTGGACAGGGCCAGGGGCTACACCTTC. Full variable domain (missing parts from reference TRBV15 and TRBJ1-2): DAMVIQNPRYQVTQFGKPVTLSCSQTLNHNVMYWYQQKSSQAPKLLFHYYDKDFNNEADTPDNFQSRRPNTSFCFLDIRSPGLGDTAMYLCATSRADLDRARGYTFGSGTRLTVV.

The chain joins TRBV5-1 to TRBJ1-1; 7 nucleotides line up with TRBD1. V trimming: 1 base; J trimming: 1 base; junction bases outside the gene matches: 1. This CDR3 contains 14 residues. From germline, CDR1 is SGHRS and CDR2 YFSETQ. CDR3 residues: CASSLRQGNTEAFF. The CDR3 DNA reads TGCGCCAGCAGCTTGCGACAGGGGAACACTGAAGCTTTCTTT. Full variable domain (missing parts from reference TRBV5-1 and TRBJ1-1): KAGVTQTPRYLIKTRGQQVTLSCSPISGHRSVSWYQQTPGQGLQFLFEYFSETQRNKGNFPGRFSGRQFSNSRSEMNVSTLELGDSALYLCASSLRQGNTEAFFGQGTRLTVV.

V gene TRBV28 combines with J gene TRBJ1-2; possibly TRBD1 for D (5 bases). Trimming removed 7 bases at V and 10 bases at J, with 22 bases between. The CDR3 extends over 14 amino acids. Germline CDR1 MDHEN, CDR2 SYDVKM. The CDR3 is CASIAGGIEEDYTF. The CDR3 coding sequence is TGTGCCAGCATCGCGGGGGGGATCGAGGAGGACTACACCTTC.

V gene TRBV5-1 combines with J gene TRBJ2-5; a possible D gene is TRBD1 (6 bases). Germline V gene sequence: CDR1 SGHRS, CDR2 YFSETQ. The CDR3 totals 17 residues. Trimming removed 4 bases from V and 4 bases from J, with 23 bases in between. In DNA form, the CDR3 reads TGCGCCAGCAGCCCCTCTCCGGGACATCCGCTAAGAGAGACCCAGTACTTC. Its translation: CASSPSPGHPLRETQYF.

CDR3 sequence: CASSYPLSNQPQHF. The CDR3, as DNA: TGTGCCAGCAGCTACCCCCTTAGCAATCAGCCCCAGCATTTT. The chain is built from TRBV5-8 and TRBJ1-5; D gene uncertain. Deletions cut 3 bases from V and 0 bases from J, with 7 bases between. Looked up from germline, CDR1 is SGHTS and CDR2 is YDEGEE. The CDR3 totals 14 residues.